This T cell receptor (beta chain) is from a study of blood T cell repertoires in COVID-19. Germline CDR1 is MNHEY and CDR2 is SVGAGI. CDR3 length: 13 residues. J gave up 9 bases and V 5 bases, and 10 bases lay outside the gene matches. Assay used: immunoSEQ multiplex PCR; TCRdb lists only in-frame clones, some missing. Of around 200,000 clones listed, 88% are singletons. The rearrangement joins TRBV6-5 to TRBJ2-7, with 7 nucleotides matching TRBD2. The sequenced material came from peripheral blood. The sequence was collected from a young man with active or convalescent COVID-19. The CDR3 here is CASSQIGRELQYF. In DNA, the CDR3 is TGTGCCAGCAGTCAGATAGGGCGGGAGTTGCAGTACTTC.